This T cell receptor beta chain was obtained from a study of cytomegalovirus exposure and HLA in healthy donors. Germline V lookup: CDR1 SGHRS, CDR2 YFSETQ. V was clipped by 5 bases and J by 5 bases; unmatched bases: 6. This CDR3 contains 13 residues. Researchers ran the PCR with 60 Vbeta and 13 Jbeta primers. Sequencing used immunoSEQ multiplex PCR; TCRdb keeps in-frame clones, though not all of them. The data contain around 170,000 clones, more than 80% of them singletons. This receptor was identified in a woman between 45 and 65 years old in good health and CMV-seropositive. Material: PBMCs. The chain links TRBV5-1 to TRBJ1-1; 7 bases fit TRBD1. CDR3 DNA sequence: TGCGCCAGCAGACACGACAGGGATACTGAAGCTTTCTTT. Translating gives CASRHDRDTEAFF.